The T cell receptor (beta chain) under discussion was sequenced for a study of T cell responses to AZD1222 COVID-19 vaccine. About the research overall: Second-dose timings of about 4 or about 12 weeks were pooled. Points from the study as a whole: Reports indicate that nearly half of spike-specific TCRs are directed at unmutated variant regions. A mostly white British donor set with more females was recruited, and clonal diversity was possibly underestimated. Receipt of two AZD1222 doses was followed by a rise in Spike-specific TCR breadth and depth.

Produced via immunoSEQ multiplex PCR; TCRdb's table is partial and in-frame only. The repertoire consists of some 100,000 clones, with approximately 90% occurring once and the leading ten covering roughly 10%. The CDR3 has 15 residues. The germline V gene encodes CDR1 MRHNA and CDR2 SNTAGT. Unmatched junction bases numbered 4, after V lost 1 base and J lost 6 bases. With regard to this clone: Its antigen is as yet unknown.

The input for sequencing was peripheral blood, taken on day 0 of AZD1222 vaccination. This clonotype was sampled from an adult in good health. This chain uses TRBV6-4 with TRBJ2-2; 8 nucleotides line up with TRBD1. CDR3 region: CASSDYHRGAGELFF. The CDR3 region has the DNA TGTGCCAGCAGTGACTACCACAGGGGGGCCGGGGAGCTGTTTTTT.